Presented here are 10 T cell receptor beta chains from one specimen sequenced in a study of T-cell memory formation after mild COVID-19. TCRdb reprocessed the 5' RACE reads via MiXCR and lists one record per CDR3 protein. Of 550,000 to 600,000 distinct CDR3 sequences detected, about 22% appear once; the ten largest clones hold approximately 8.4%. What was sequenced was PBMCs or a T cell subset sorted from them (not recorded which). Receptors originate from an adult woman who had mild COVID-19 (a few samples of this study predate the infection). Cell type and time point are not known.

This rearrangement joins TRBV30 to TRBJ1-1; 10 nucleotides line up with TRBD1. The CDR3 length is 14 residues. Germline CDR1 and CDR2: GTSNPN and SVGIG (reference sequence). Trimming at V came to 6 bases and at J to 7 bases, leaving 11 bases not matched to a gene. DNA for the CDR3: TGTGCCTGTCGTGCCGGGACAGGGGTTGTTGAAGCTTTCTTT. Its protein product is CACRAGTGVVEAFF.

This sequence joins TRBV7-9 and TRBJ2-7; possibly TRBD1 or TRBD2 for D (6 bases each). Per germline, CDR1 SEHNR and CDR2 FQNEAQ (reference sequence). The CDR3 has 17 residues. V lost 2 bases and J lost 3, with 20 bases in between. The chain's CDR3 is CASSLSTSWGLYYEQYF. The CDR3 region has the DNA TGTGCCAGCAGCTTAAGCACTAGCTGGGGGCTTTACTACGAGCAGTACTTC.

This clonotype was counted a few times. The chain carries TRBV20-1 and TRBJ1-5, with 8 bases identical to TRBD1. The CDR3 is made up of 15 amino acids. Looked up from germline, CDR1 is DFQATT and CDR2 is SNEGSKA (reference sequence). With V trimmed by 3 bases and J by 5 bases, 9 bases remained unmatched. The CDR3 here is CSARNQGAWDQPQHF. DNA of the CDR3: TGCAGTGCTAGGAACCAGGGGGCGTGGGATCAGCCCCAGCATTTT.

This clonotype was counted once. The rearrangement uses TRBV5-6 and TRBJ2-5, with 9 bases identical to TRBD1. The CDR3 spans 14 residues. The V segment lost 5 bases and the J segment 5 bases; nucleotides outside the gene matches: 7. Germline V gene sequence: CDR1 SGHDT, CDR2 YYEEEE. The CDR3 loop reads CASRDTGGSETQYF. The CDR3 DNA reads as TGTGCCAGCAGAGACACAGGGGGCTCGGAGACCCAGTACTTC.

The chain recombines TRBV9 with TRBJ2-2; tentative D call: TRBD1 (6 bases). The germline V and J ends were trimmed by 4 bases and 4 bases, with 14 bases remaining between them. Germline assignment: CDR1 SGDLS and CDR2 YYNGEE. This CDR3 has 15 residues. This CDR3 reads CASSPQGIPTGELFF. The CDR3 region has the DNA TGTGCCAGCAGCCCCCAGGGGATCCCCACCGGGGAGCTGTTTTTT.

This clonotype was counted between two and nine times. This chain joins TRBV7-7 and TRBJ2-2; TRBD1 matches 11 bases. Germline V gene lookup returns CDR1 SSHAT and CDR2 FNYEAQ (reference sequence). The CDR3 extends over 15 amino acids. The J segment lost 5 bases and the V segment lost 6 bases, leaving 5 bases of the junction unmatched. The CDR3 DNA is TGTGCCAGCAGTGCCGGGACAGGGGGGACCGGGGAGCTGTTTTTT. Translation: CASSAGTGGTGELFF.

The rearrangement links TRBV2 to TRBJ1-2, with D perhaps matching TRBD1 (6 bases). Germline CDR1 and CDR2: SNHLY and FYNNEI. V was clipped by 6 bases and J by 8 bases, with 25 bases between them. The CDR3 contains 16 residues. The chain's CDR3 is CASRAGTIRGGIGYTF. Written as DNA, the CDR3 is TGTGCCAGCAGGGCCGGGACAATCCGCGGAGGAATCGGCTACACCTTC.

This chain joins TRBV5-1 and TRBJ1-1; no reliable D call. Germline V lookup: CDR1 SGHRS, CDR2 YFSETQ. The CDR3 length is 12 residues. Deletions cut 5 bases from V and 3 bases from J, with 8 bases between. The CDR3 DNA reads as TGCGCCAGCAGGTATGGGGACACTGAAGCTTTCTTT. Translated, it gives CASRYGDTEAFF.

This chain joins TRBV20-1 and TRBJ1-1; 8 bases are a match to TRBD1. With V trimmed by 6 bases and J by 3 bases, 9 bases remained unmatched. Germline values: CDR1 DFQATT, CDR2 SNEGSKA (reference sequence). CDR3 size: 14 residues. CDR3 coding DNA: TGCAGTGCCCAGGGGGCCGCCGGGTACACTGAAGCTTTCTTT. Residues: CSAQGAAGYTEAFF.

The table lists this clonotype with a few counts. V usage is TRBV5-6 and J usage is TRBJ2-7; 10 bases match TRBD1. Trimming took 2 bases from V and 5 from J; bases not matched to a gene: 10. The CDR3 has 16 residues. CDR1 SGHDT and CDR2 YYEEEE come from the germline V gene. The CDR3 bases are TGTGCCAGCAGCTTACCGGGACAGGGGTTGGTGAACGAGCAGTACTTC. Translation gives CASSLPGQGLVNEQYF.